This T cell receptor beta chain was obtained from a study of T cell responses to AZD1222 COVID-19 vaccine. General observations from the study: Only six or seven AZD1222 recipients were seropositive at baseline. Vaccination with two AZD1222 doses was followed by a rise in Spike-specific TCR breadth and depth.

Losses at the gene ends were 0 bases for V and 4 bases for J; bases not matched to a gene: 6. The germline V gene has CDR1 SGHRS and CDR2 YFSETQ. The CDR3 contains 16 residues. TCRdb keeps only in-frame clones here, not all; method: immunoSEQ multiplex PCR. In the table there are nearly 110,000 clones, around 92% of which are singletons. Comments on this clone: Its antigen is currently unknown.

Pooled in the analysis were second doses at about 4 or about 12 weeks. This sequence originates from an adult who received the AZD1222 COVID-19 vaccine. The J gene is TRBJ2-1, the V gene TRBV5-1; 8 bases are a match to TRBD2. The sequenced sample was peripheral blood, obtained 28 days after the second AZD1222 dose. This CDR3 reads CASSLVAQRGYNEQFF. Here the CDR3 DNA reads TGCGCCAGCAGCTTGGTTGCCCAGCGGGGGTACAATGAGCAGTTCTTC. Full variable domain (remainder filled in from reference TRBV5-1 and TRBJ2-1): KAGVTQTPRYLIKTRGQQVTLSCSPISGHRSVSWYQQTPGQGLQFLFEYFSETQRNKGNFPGRFSGRQFSNSRSEMNVSTLELGDSALYLCASSLVAQRGYNEQFFGPGTRLTVL.